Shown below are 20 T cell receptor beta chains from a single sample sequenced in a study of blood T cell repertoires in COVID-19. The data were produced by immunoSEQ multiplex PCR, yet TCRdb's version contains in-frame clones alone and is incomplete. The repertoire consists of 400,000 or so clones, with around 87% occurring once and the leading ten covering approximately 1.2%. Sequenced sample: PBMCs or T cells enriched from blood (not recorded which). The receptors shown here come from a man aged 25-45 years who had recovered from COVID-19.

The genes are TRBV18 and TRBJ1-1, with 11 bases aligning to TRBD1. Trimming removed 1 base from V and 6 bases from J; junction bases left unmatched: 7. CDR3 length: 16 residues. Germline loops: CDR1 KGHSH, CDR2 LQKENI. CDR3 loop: CASSPQRTGGLAEAFF. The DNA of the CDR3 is TGTGCCAGCTCACCACAGCGGACAGGGGGCCTAGCTGAAGCTTTCTTT.

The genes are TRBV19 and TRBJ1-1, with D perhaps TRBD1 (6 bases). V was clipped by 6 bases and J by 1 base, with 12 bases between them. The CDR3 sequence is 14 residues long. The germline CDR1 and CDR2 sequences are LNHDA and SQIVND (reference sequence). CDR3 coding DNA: TGTGCCAGTAGGGTATCACAGGGGAACACTGAAGCTTTCTTT. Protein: CASRVSQGNTEAFF.

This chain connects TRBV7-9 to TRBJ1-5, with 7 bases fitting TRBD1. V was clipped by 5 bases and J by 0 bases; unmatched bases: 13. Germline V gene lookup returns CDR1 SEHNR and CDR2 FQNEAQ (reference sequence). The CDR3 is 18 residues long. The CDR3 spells CASSPGTATADSNQPQHF. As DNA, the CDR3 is TGTGCCAGCAGCCCAGGGACAGCGACTGCCGATAGCAATCAGCCCCAGCATTTT.

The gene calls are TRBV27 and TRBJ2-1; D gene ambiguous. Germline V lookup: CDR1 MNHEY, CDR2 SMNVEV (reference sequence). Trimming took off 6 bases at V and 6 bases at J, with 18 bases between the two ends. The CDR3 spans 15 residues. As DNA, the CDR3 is TGTGCCAGCAGGGAAGGTGGAGTGTTGATCAATGAGCAGTTCTTC. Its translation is CASREGGVLINEQFF.

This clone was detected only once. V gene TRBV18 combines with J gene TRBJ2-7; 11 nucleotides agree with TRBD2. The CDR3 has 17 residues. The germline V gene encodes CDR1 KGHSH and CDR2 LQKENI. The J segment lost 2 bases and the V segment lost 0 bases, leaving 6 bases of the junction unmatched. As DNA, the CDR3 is TGTGCCAGCTCACCACCGGTAGCGGGAGGGGCACCCTACGAGCAGTACTTC. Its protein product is CASSPPVAGGAPYEQYF.

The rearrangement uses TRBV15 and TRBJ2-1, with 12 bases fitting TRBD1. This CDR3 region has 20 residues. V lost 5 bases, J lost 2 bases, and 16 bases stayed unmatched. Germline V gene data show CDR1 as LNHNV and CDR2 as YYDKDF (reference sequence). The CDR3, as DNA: TGTGCCACCAGCGTTCGGGAAGGGACAGGGGGCCCTTTTCCCTACAATGAGCAGTTCTTC. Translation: CATSVREGTGGPFPYNEQFF.

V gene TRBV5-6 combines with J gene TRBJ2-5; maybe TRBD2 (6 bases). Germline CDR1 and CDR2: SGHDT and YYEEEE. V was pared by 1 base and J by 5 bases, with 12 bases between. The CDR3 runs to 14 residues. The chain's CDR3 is CASSLRGVGETQYF. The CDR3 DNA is TGTGCCAGCAGCTTGCGCGGGGTGGGGGAGACCCAGTACTTC.

The CDR3 region is CASSLSRGWVNTEAFF. As DNA, the CDR3 is TGTGCCAGCAGTTTATCCAGGGGGTGGGTGAACACTGAAGCTTTCTTT. This chain links TRBV28 with TRBJ1-1, with 7 positions matching TRBD1. The trim removed 1 base at V and 0 bases at J, leaving 5 bases unmatched. The CDR3 totals 16 residues. The V gene's germline CDR1 is MDHEN and CDR2 SYDVKM. Combining the CDR3 with reference TRBV28 and TRBJ1-1 gives the whole variable domain DVKVTQSSRYLVKRTGEKVFLECVQDMDHENMFWYRQDPGLGLRLIYFSYDVKMKEKGDIPEGYSVSREKKERFSLILESASTNQTSMYLCASSLSRGWVNTEAFFGQGTRLTVV.

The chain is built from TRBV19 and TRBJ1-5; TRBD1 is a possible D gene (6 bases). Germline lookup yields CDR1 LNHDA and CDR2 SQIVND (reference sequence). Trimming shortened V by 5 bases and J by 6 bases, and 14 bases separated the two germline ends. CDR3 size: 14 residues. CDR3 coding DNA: TGTGCCAGTAGTCCTCCCAGACAGGCTCAGCCCCAGCATTTT. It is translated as CASSPPRQAQPQHF. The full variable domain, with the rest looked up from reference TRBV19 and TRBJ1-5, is DGGITQSPKYLFRKEGQNVTLSCEQNLNHDAMYWYRQDPGQGLRLIYYSQIVNDFQKGDIAEGYSVSREKKESFPLTVTSAQKNPTAFYLCASSPPRQAQPQHFGDGTRLSIL.

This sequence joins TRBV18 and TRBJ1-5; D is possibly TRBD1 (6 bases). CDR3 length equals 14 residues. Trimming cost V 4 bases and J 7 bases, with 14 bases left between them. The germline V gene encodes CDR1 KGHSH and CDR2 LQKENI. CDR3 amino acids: CASSRGGGGQPQHF. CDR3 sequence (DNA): TGTGCCAGCTCACGAGGGGGGGGCGGGCAGCCCCAGCATTTT.

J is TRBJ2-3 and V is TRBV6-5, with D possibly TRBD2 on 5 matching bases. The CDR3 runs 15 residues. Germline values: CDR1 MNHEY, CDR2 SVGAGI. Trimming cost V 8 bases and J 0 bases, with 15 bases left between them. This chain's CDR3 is CASSDFGKSTDTQYF. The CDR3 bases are TGTGCCAGCTCCGATTTCGGGAAAAGCACAGATACGCAGTATTTT.

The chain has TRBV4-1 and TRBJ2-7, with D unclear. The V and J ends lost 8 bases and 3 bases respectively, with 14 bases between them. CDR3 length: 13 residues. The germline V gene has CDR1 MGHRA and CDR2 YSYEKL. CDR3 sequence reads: CASSPFGIYEQYF. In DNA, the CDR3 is TGCGCCAGCTCCCCCTTCGGTATCTACGAGCAGTACTTC.

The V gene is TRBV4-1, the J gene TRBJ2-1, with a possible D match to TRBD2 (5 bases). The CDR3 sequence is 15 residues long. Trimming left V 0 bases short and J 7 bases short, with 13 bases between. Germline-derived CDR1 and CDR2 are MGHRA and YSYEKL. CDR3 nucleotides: TGCGCCAGCAGCCAAGAGTCCCCCCCGGGGAATGAGCAGTTCTTC. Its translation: CASSQESPPGNEQFF.

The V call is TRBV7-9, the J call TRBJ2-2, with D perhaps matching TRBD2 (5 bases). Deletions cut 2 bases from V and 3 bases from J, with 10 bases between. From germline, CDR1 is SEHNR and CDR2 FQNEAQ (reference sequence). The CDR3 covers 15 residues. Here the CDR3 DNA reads TGTGCCAGCAGCTTATTGTGGGGAGACACCGGGGAGCTGTTTTTT. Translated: CASSLLWGDTGELFF.

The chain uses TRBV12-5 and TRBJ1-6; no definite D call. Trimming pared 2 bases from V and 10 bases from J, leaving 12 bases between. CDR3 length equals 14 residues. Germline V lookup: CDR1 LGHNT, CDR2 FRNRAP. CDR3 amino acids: CASGLLPAGSPLHF. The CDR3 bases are TGTGCTAGTGGTTTGCTCCCTGCGGGGTCACCCCTCCACTTT.

In DNA form, the CDR3 reads TGTGCCACTAAAGGACTAGCGGGACTAGCGAACACCGGGGAGCTGTTTTTT. This encodes CATKGLAGLANTGELFF. The V call is TRBV10-3, the J call TRBJ2-2; 12 bases match TRBD2. CDR1 is ENHRY and CDR2 is SYGVKD in the germline V gene. This CDR3 has 17 amino acids. V shed 10 bases and J 0 bases; nucleotides not matched to a gene: 9.

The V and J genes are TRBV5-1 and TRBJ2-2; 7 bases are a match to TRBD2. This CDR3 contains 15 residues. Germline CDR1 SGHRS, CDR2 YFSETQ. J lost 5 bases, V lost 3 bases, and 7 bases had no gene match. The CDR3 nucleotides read TGCGCCAGCAGCTCGGTGGCGGGAGATACCGGGGAGCTGTTTTTT. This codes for CASSSVAGDTGELFF.

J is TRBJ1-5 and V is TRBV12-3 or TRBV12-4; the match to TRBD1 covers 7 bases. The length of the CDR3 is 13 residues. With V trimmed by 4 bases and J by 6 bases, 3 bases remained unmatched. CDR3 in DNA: TGTGCCAGCAGTTCCGGGACAGTTCAGCCCCAGCATTTT. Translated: CASSSGTVQPQHF.

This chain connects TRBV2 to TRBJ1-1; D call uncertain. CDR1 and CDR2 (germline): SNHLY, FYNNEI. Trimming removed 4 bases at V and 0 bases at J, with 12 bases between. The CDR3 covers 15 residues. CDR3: CASSGGRLMNTEAFF. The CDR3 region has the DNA TGTGCCAGCAGTGGCGGCAGACTGATGAACACTGAAGCTTTCTTT.

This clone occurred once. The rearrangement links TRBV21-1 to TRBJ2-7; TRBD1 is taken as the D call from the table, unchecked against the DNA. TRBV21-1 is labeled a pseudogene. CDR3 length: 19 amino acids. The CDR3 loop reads CASSKGEKQGRKQRYEQYF. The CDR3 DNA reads TGTGCCAGCAGCAAAGGGGAGAAACAGGGACGAAAACAACGCTACGAGCAGTACTTC.